This T cell receptor beta chain was captured in a study of CD8 T cells in Susac syndrome. Across the study: Clinically active disease was present in six of the sequenced Susac syndrome patients. Eight of these patients were in remission.

Susac syndrome patients met recently defined diagnostic criteria for definite or probable disease. Study findings and constraints: There were some 16 Susac-specific public clones in total CD8+ repertoires and roughly 5 in CD8+ TEMRA repertoires.

After extraction with the RNeasy kit, roughly 0.5 to 1 ug of the RNA was reverse transcribed using random hexamers. TCRdb reanalysed the immunoSEQ multiplex PCR reads using MiXCR and keeps one entry per CDR3 protein. This sample yields more than 80,000 distinct CDR3 sequences, of which approximately 95% are seen a single time; 0.41% belongs to the top ten. This clonotype is a singleton in its sample. Its antigen is as yet unknown. The V and J ends lost 4 bases and 10 bases, in that order; junction bases with no gene match: 12. Per germline, CDR1 MGHRA and CDR2 YSYEKL. This CDR3 contains 14 residues. Sequencing input: CD8+ T cells from PBMCs. The chain employs TRBV4-1 and TRBJ2-5; 7 nucleotides match TRBD1. The origin of this receptor is a human donor with Susac syndrome. CDR3 nucleotides: TGCGCCAGCAGCCCCGTCGACAGGGCCAGGGGCCAGTACTTC. Amino acids: CASSPVDRARGQYF.